The 14 T cell receptor beta chains presented below share a single source sample, sequenced in a study of blood T cell repertoires in COVID-19. TCRdb keeps only in-frame clones here, not all; method: immunoSEQ multiplex PCR. The sample yields hundreds of thousands of clones, roughly nine tenths seen once. The sequenced sample was PBMCs or T cells enriched from blood (not recorded which). The receptors shown here come from a man aged 25 to 45 who had recovered from COVID-19.

V usage is TRBV5-4 and J usage is TRBJ2-7, with D maybe TRBD2 (5 bases). The CDR3 totals 13 residues. The germline gives CDR1 SGHNT, CDR2 YYREEE (reference sequence). The V end was cut by 0 bases, the J end by 4 bases, with 8 bases between. DNA for the CDR3: TGTGCCAGCAGCTTGGGAGGGCCGTACGAGCAGTACTTC. As protein: CASSLGGPYEQYF. Complete variable domain (other parts from reference TRBV5-4 and TRBJ2-7): ETGVTQSPTHLIKTRGQQVTLRCSSQSGHNTVSWYQQALGQGPQFIFQYYREEENGRGNFPPRFSGLQFPNYSSELNVNALELDDSALYLCASSLGGPYEQYFGPGTRLTVT.

This clone is labeled medium-sized (0.01 to 0.1%). The V and J genes are TRBV5-6 and TRBJ1-1, with a tentative D call TRBD1 (6 bases). This CDR3 region has 15 residues. Looked up from germline, CDR1 is SGHDT and CDR2 is YYEEEE. V lost 0 bases, J lost 3 bases, and 12 bases lay in between. CDR3 DNA sequence: TGTGCCAGCAGCTTGGATCAGTGGACAGACACTGAAGCTTTCTTT. It encodes CASSLDQWTDTEAFF.

The count of this clone is one. The genes are TRBV7-9 and TRBJ1-4, with TRBD1 as a possible D gene (5 bases). Germline V gene sequence: CDR1 SEHNR, CDR2 FQNEAQ (reference sequence). This CDR3 is 14 amino acids long. V shed 0 bases and J shed 8 bases, with 10 bases lying between them. The CDR3: CASSLAGDREKLFF. The CDR3 DNA sequence: TGTGCCAGCAGCTTAGCAGGGGATCGGGAAAAACTGTTTTTT.

This clone came up once. The J gene is TRBJ2-1, the V gene TRBV28; D gene ambiguous. CDR1 and CDR2 from the germline V gene are MDHEN and SYDVKM. V was pared by 3 bases and J by 0 bases, with 9 bases between. This CDR3 region has 15 residues. CDR3 loop: CASSFQLTSYNEQFF. In nucleotides, the CDR3 is TGTGCCAGCAGTTTCCAACTTACCTCCTACAATGAGCAGTTCTTC.

The chain joins TRBV19 to TRBJ2-1, with TRBD1 as a possible D gene (5 bases). The CDR3 is made up of 13 amino acids. The V end was cut by 5 bases, the J end by 6 bases, with 11 bases between. Germline V gene lookup returns CDR1 LNHDA and CDR2 SQIVND (reference sequence). The CDR3 nucleotides read TGTGCCAGTAGTCCAGGGCCAATCAATGAGCAGTTCTTC. This codes for CASSPGPINEQFF.

This chain connects TRBV12-3 or TRBV12-4 to TRBJ2-1; D perhaps matches TRBD2 (6 bases). The CDR3 is 12 residues long. V shed 7 bases and J shed 8 bases, with 12 bases lying between them. For the CDR3, the DNA is TGTGCCAGCACCCCGTGGGGGGATGAGCAGTTCTTC. As protein: CASTPWGDEQFF.

This chain uses TRBV28 with TRBJ1-5; 7 bases fit TRBD1. V was clipped by 2 bases and J by 3 bases; unmatched bases: 4. This CDR3 contains 15 residues. Germline V CDR1 and CDR2: MDHEN, SYDVKM. DNA for the CDR3: TGTGCCAGCAGTTTAGGGGACAGAAACAATCAGCCCCAGCATTTT. This codes for CASSLGDRNNQPQHF. Using reference TRBV28 and TRBJ1-5 for the parts outside the CDR3, the full variable domain is DVKVTQSSRYLVKRTGEKVFLECVQDMDHENMFWYRQDPGLGLRLIYFSYDVKMKEKGDIPEGYSVSREKKERFSLILESASTNQTSMYLCASSLGDRNNQPQHFGDGTRLSIL.

This rearrangement joins TRBV6-1 to TRBJ1-6, with 7 bases matching TRBD1. V shed 0 bases, J shed 6 bases, and the junction held 5 bases outside the gene matches. The CDR3 consists of 16 residues. Germline V CDR1 and CDR2: MNHNS, SASEGT. CDR3: CASSEATGNINSPLHF. DNA for the CDR3: TGTGCCAGCAGTGAAGCGACAGGGAATATTAATTCACCCCTCCACTTT.

The chain links TRBV30 to TRBJ1-1, with 7 bases that match TRBD1. This CDR3 is 11 amino acids long. Germline CDR1 is GTSNPN and CDR2 is SVGIG (reference sequence). V gave up 4 bases and J gave up 6 bases; unmatched junction bases: 2. CDR3 residues: CAWKGASEAFF. The CDR3 DNA is TGTGCCTGGAAGGGGGCTTCTGAAGCTTTCTTT.

The chain uses TRBV7-8 and TRBJ2-5; 11 bases are shared with TRBD2. The germline V gene has CDR1 SGHVS and CDR2 FQNEAQ. V shed 1 base and J 4 bases; nucleotides not matched to a gene: 5. This CDR3 is 16 amino acids long. The CDR3 protein is CASSLVAGGRGETQYF. In nucleotides, the CDR3 is TGTGCCAGCAGCTTAGTAGCGGGAGGGCGCGGAGAGACCCAGTACTTC. The full variable domain, completed using reference TRBV7-8 and TRBJ2-5, is GAGVSQSPRYKVAKRGQDVALRCDPISGHVSLFWYQQALGQGPEFLTYFQNEAQLDKSGLPSDRFFAERPEGSVSTLKIQRTQQEDSAVYLCASSLVAGGRGETQYFGPGTRLLVL.

The J gene is TRBJ2-3, the V gene TRBV5-4; TRBD2 matches at 9 bases. In germline, CDR1 is SGHNT, CDR2 YYREEE (reference sequence). The CDR3 is made up of 15 amino acids. V lost 7 bases, J lost 1 base, and 7 bases stayed unmatched. Here the CDR3 reads CASRTSGRGTDTQYF. DNA for the CDR3: TGTGCCAGCCGTACTAGCGGGCGGGGCACAGATACGCAGTATTTT. The full variable domain, with the rest looked up from reference TRBV5-4 and TRBJ2-3, is ETGVTQSPTHLIKTRGQQVTLRCSSQSGHNTVSWYQQALGQGPQFIFQYYREEENGRGNFPPRFSGLQFPNYSSELNVNALELDDSALYLCASRTSGRGTDTQYFGPGTRLTVL.

The chain uses TRBV24-1 and TRBJ2-1, with 10 bases that match TRBD2. Trimming cost V 2 bases and J 12 bases; bases outside gene matches: 12. Germline V gene data show CDR1 as KGHDR and CDR2 as SFDVKD. CDR3 length equals 16 residues. The CDR3 nucleotides read TGTGCCACCAGTGATTCCCTGCCGGGACTAGCGAGGTGGCAGTTCTTC. Residues: CATSDSLPGLARWQFF.

V is TRBV29-1 and J is TRBJ2-7, with 8 bases fitting TRBD2. V trimming: 7 bases; J trimming: 7 bases; junction bases outside the gene matches: 9. CDR3 size: 12 residues. CDR1 is SQVTM and CDR2 is ANQGSEA in the germline V gene. The CDR3 region has the DNA TGCAGCGGGGGGTGGCGGGAGGTTGAGCAGTACTTC. Translating gives CSGGWREVEQYF.

V gene TRBV23-1 combines with J gene TRBJ2-7, with D tentatively TRBD1 (8 bases). TRBV23-1 is designated an ORF whose function remains uncertain. The CDR3 has 17 residues. The V end was cut by 0 bases, the J end by 2 bases, with 17 bases between. CDR3 region: CASSQSREGQVAYEQYF. CDR3 in DNA: TGCGCCAGCAGTCAATCGAGGGAGGGACAGGTGGCCTACGAGCAGTACTTC.